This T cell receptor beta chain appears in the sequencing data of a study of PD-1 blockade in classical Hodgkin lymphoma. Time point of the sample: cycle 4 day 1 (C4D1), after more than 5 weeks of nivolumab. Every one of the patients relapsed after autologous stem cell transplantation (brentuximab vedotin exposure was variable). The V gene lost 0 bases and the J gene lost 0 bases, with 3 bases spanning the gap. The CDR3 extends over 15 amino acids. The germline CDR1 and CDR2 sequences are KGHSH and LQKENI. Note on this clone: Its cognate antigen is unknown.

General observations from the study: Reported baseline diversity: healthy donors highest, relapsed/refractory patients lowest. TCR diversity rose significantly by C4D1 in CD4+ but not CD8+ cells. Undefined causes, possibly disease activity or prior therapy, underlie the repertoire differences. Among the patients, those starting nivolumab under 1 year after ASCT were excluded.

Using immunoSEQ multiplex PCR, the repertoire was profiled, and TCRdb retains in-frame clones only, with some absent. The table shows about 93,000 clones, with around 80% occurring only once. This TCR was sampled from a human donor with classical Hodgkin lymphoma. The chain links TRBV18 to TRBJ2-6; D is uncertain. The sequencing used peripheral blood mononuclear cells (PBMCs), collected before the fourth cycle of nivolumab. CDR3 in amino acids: CASSPPGSGANVLTF. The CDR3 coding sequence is TGTGCCAGCTCACCACCCGGCTCTGGGGCCAACGTCCTGACTTTC.